The rows below give T cell receptor beta chains drawn from one sample of a study of blood T cell repertoires in COVID-19. Assay: immunoSEQ multiplex PCR; the TCRdb copy retains only in-frame clones and omits some. The profile shows some 160,000 clones, 65% to 85% of them singletons. Sequencing used peripheral blood. The receptors here all came from a man in his 70s with active or convalescent COVID-19. CDR3s include the opening cysteine and the closing phenylalanine or tryptophan. D genes are given only for firm matches. Only some rows state a clone size, as once, few, many or a class for expanded clones.

DNA	CDR3	V	J	length	D	size
TGTGCCAGCAGCACGGGTTCATTCAACACCCTCAACGGGGAGCTGTTTTTT	CASSTGSFNTLNGELFF	TRBV5-4	TRBJ2-2	17	.	few
TGTGCCAGCAGCCAAGAAAGAAGGGCAAAGGGGGTCTTC	CASSQERRAKGVF	TRBV14	TRBJ2-1	13	.	many
TGTGCCACCGCGGGACAGGGGGATCAGCCCCAGCATTTT	CATAGQGDQPQHF	TRBV12-3/TRBV12-4	TRBJ1-5	13	TRBD1	.
TGTGCCAGCAGTTTAGGTCGCGTCTACGAGCAGTACTTC	CASSLGRVYEQYF	TRBV28	TRBJ2-7	13	.	.
TGCAGCGCCCGGAGGGGAGGCGCACGGGCCTACAATGAGCAGTTCTTC	CSARRGGARAYNEQFF	TRBV29-1	TRBJ2-1	16	.	.
TGTGCCAGCAGGGGCCGGGACACCTTTTATGGCTACACCTTC	CASRGRDTFYGYTF	TRBV28	TRBJ1-2	14	.	.
TGTGCCAGCAGCTTAAGCGGGGGGCCAACGGGGGAGACCCAGTACTTC	CASSLSGGPTGETQYF	TRBV7-9	TRBJ2-5	16	TRBD2	few
TGTGCCAGCAGCTTCGGGCGGGCCACGGCAACTAATGAAAAACTGTTTTTT	CASSFGRATATNEKLFF	TRBV13	TRBJ1-4	17	.	.
TGTGCCAGCAGATCCTGGGCCCACAATGAGCAGTTCTTC	CASRSWAHNEQFF	TRBV6-5	TRBJ2-1	13	.	.
TGCGCCAGCAGCTCCGGACTAGCGGGGCCCACAGATACGCAGTATTTT	CASSSGLAGPTDTQYF	TRBV5-1	TRBJ2-3	16	TRBD2	.
TGCGCCAGCAGCCCCACAGGGGGCGCCGCCGGGGAGCTGTTTTTT	CASSPTGGAAGELFF	TRBV5-1	TRBJ2-2	15	TRBD1	once
TGTGCCAGCAGCGCCTCCTACAGAGGGCCTAACTATGGCTACACCTTC	CASSASYRGPNYGYTF	TRBV7-9	TRBJ1-2	16	.	.
TGTGCCAGCAGCTTAATGGCGGGAGCGGTTTACGAGCAGTACTTC	CASSLMAGAVYEQYF	TRBV7-2	TRBJ2-7	15	TRBD2	.
TGTGCCAGCAGGCCCCGAGGACAGTCAGAGGAGGCTTTCTTT	CASRPRGQSEEAFF	TRBV6-6	TRBJ1-1	14	.	few
TGTGCCAGCAGCCCAGAGAGCGGAGCGACAGAGCAGTACTTC	CASSPESGATEQYF	TRBV28	TRBJ2-7	14	.	.
TGTGCCAGCAGTCCCCAGGGAACATTGTCCCACGAGCAGTACTTC	CASSPQGTLSHEQYF	TRBV6-5	TRBJ2-7	15	.	.
TGTGCCAGCAGCCCCTTACGGGGTAGCGGGGGAAGCTCCTACGAGCAGTACTTC	CASSPLRGSGGSSYEQYF	TRBV7-6	TRBJ2-7	18	TRBD2	.
TGTGCCAGCAGTTCTAATTTTTGGTCCCAGTACTTC	CASSSNFWSQYF	TRBV12-3/TRBV12-4	TRBJ2-5	12	.	.
TGTGCCAGCAGGGGAGGGGCGAACACTGAAGCTTTCTTT	CASRGGANTEAFF	TRBV7-2	TRBJ1-1	13	.	.
TGCGCCAGCAGTGAGGTTAGGGGCGTTAGGGCCAACGTCCTGACTTTC	CASSEVRGVRANVLTF	TRBV10-2	TRBJ2-6	16	.	.
TGTGCCAGCAGTGACCCTCCCCCCACAGCCCAGCATTTT	CASSDPPPTAQHF	TRBV6-1	TRBJ1-5	13	.	.
TGCGCCAGCCGCCGAGGACAAACGAACACTGAAGCTTTCTTT	CASRRGQTNTEAFF	TRBV4-1	TRBJ1-1	14	.	.
TGTGCCAGCAGTAAAGGGAGGAACACTGAAGCTTTCTTT	CASSKGRNTEAFF	TRBV25-1	TRBJ1-1	13	.	few
TGTGCCAGCAGCCCTCGGACTAGCGGGAGGGCCGACTACAATGAGCAGTTCTTC	CASSPRTSGRADYNEQFF	TRBV7-8	TRBJ2-1	18	TRBD2	.
TGTGCCAGCAGCGCAACAGGGGTACGGGGCTACACCTTC	CASSATGVRGYTF	TRBV7-2	TRBJ1-2	13	TRBD1	.
TGTGCCAGCAGCGAAACTAGCGGGAGGGCTGGCGAGCAGTACTTC	CASSETSGRAGEQYF	TRBV9	TRBJ2-7	15	TRBD2	few
TGTGCCAGCTCCGTCGGGACAGGGTTGAGCACAGATACGCAGTATTTT	CASSVGTGLSTDTQYF	TRBV25-1	TRBJ2-3	16	TRBD1	.
TGTGCCAGCAGCTTAGGAGGCAGAGACGATTCACCCCTCCACTTT	CASSLGGRDDSPLHF	TRBV7-2	TRBJ1-6	15	.	.
TGTGCCAGCAGCTATACTCCGGGACTAGTGTACAATGAGCAGTTCTTC	CASSYTPGLVYNEQFF	TRBV11-2	TRBJ2-1	16	TRBD2	few
TGCGCCAGCAGCTTGGAAACTCCCACTGAAGCTTTCTTT	CASSLETPTEAFF	TRBV5-1	TRBJ1-1	13	.	.
TGTGCCAGCGCACCGAGCGGGGGCTCCTACAATGAGCAGTTCTTC	CASAPSGGSYNEQFF	TRBV2	TRBJ2-1	15	TRBD2	.
TGTGCCAGCAGCCTCACGGGGGACACTGAAGCTTTCTTT	CASSLTGDTEAFF	TRBV7-2	TRBJ1-1	13	.	.
TGTGCCACCAGTGACCAAGGGACAGGGAGGGGAGATACGCAGTATTTT	CATSDQGTGRGDTQYF	TRBV24-1	TRBJ2-3	16	TRBD1	few
TGTGCCAGCAGCCCTTTAGGGACAGGGGGTATTGGGTTCTTC	CASSPLGTGGIGFF	TRBV6-6	TRBJ2-1	14	TRBD1	once
TGCGCCAGCAGCCAAGATGGTGCGGGGGCGTACACAGATACGCAGTATTTT	CASSQDGAGAYTDTQYF	TRBV4-1	TRBJ2-3	17	.	.
TGTGCCAGCAGCCCCGGACAGGGGGATACTGAAGCTTTCTTT	CASSPGQGDTEAFF	TRBV6-2/TRBV6-3	TRBJ1-1	14	TRBD1	.
TGTGCCAGCAGCTTGCGGAGCGGGGGGCCCTACGAGCAGTACTTC	CASSLRSGGPYEQYF	TRBV5-5	TRBJ2-7	15	TRBD2	few
TGTGCCAGCTCACCATTGCCGGGACAGGGATACACTGAAGCTTTCTTT	CASSPLPGQGYTEAFF	TRBV18	TRBJ1-1	16	TRBD1	once
TGCGCCAGCAGCCAAGAAGGGGAGGGATACATCTATGGCTACACCTTC	CASSQEGEGYIYGYTF	TRBV4-3	TRBJ1-2	16	.	.
TGTGCCAGCCGCGACAGGGGCGCCACCGGGGAGCTGTTTTTT	CASRDRGATGELFF	TRBV9	TRBJ2-2	14	TRBD1	.
TGCACCAGCAGCCAAGATCGGGGTGACGAGCGGGGGATCTACAATGAGCAGTTCTTC	CTSSQDRGDERGIYNEQFF	TRBV1	TRBJ2-1	19	.	.
TGTGCCAGCAGCCGAGTCGGGGGGACTGAAGCTTTCTTT	CASSRVGGTEAFF	TRBV12-3/TRBV12-4	TRBJ1-1	13	.	.
TGTGCCAGCACGGGGACTCGGGGGCAGCCCCAGCATTTT	CASTGTRGQPQHF	TRBV28	TRBJ1-5	13	.	once
TGTGCCAGTAGTATGGGGCCAGCCAAAAACATTCAGTACTTC	CASSMGPAKNIQYF	TRBV19	TRBJ2-4	14	.	.
TGCAGCGGGGGGAGGAGGGAAAAACTGTTTTTT	CSGGRREKLFF	TRBV29-1	TRBJ1-4	11	.	.
TGTGCCAGCAGATCCCTTCGGGGGGACTTCTACAATGAGCAGTTCTTC	CASRSLRGDFYNEQFF	TRBV3-1/TRBV3-2	TRBJ2-1	16	TRBD2	.
TGTGCCAGCAGTTCCTTGGACAATTCTCACACCGGGGAGCTGTTTTTT	CASSSLDNSHTGELFF	TRBV28	TRBJ2-2	16	.	.
TGCGCCAGCAGCCAAGTCCAGGGGGCGGGCAATCAGCCCCAGCATTTT	CASSQVQGAGNQPQHF	TRBV4-3	TRBJ1-5	16	TRBD1	.
TGTGCCTGGAGTGGGGCTAGCGGGAGACTCTCCGAGCAGTACTTC	CAWSGASGRLSEQYF	TRBV30	TRBJ2-7	15	TRBD2	.
TGCGCCAGCAGCCAAGAGCTGCAGCGGAAGATAAACACCGGGGAGCTGTTTTTT	CASSQELQRKINTGELFF	TRBV4-3	TRBJ2-2	18	.	.
TGTGCCAGCAGTTTGTGGGGGGGCGAGGAAAAACTGTTTTTT	CASSLWGGEEKLFF	TRBV28	TRBJ1-4	14	.	.
TGCGCCAGCAGCCAACCCGGGGTGGATAATGAAAAACTGTTTTTT	CASSQPGVDNEKLFF	TRBV4-3	TRBJ1-4	15	.	.
TGCGCCAGCAGCCAGGGGAGGGGGATCTATGGCTACACCTTC	CASSQGRGIYGYTF	TRBV4-3	TRBJ1-2	14	.	.
TGTGCCAGCAGTGAACAGGGAGGGGGCACCGGGGAGCTGTTTTTT	CASSEQGGGTGELFF	TRBV2	TRBJ2-2	15	.	.
TGTGCCAGCAGCGTAGACCTCCGGCGGTCGGGGGGCTACACCTTC	CASSVDLRRSGGYTF	TRBV9	TRBJ1-2	15	.	.